This T cell receptor (beta chain) was profiled in a study of T cell clonotyping in hematopoietic cell transplantation. The germline V and J ends were trimmed by 5 bases and 0 bases, with 14 bases remaining between them. The germline CDR1 and CDR2 sequences are SGDLS and YYNGEE. The CDR3 consists of 15 residues. Samples: about 28 days before transplant, then days 30, 100 and 180 after. Whole-study findings and limits: No sorting was done, leaving CD4 and CD8 contributions mixed. After transplant, recipient diversity fell while pathologically expanded clonotypes grew through day 180. At the given depth, recipient repertoires were over 95% de novo clonotypes.

Details on this clone: Its antigen remains unidentified.

The data were produced by immunoSEQ multiplex PCR, yet TCRdb's version contains in-frame clones alone and is incomplete. The top ten clones hold about 34% of a sample with nearly 9,000 clones, over 75% of them seen once. This sequence was found in a female patient aged 25-39 years who had an allogeneic stem cell transplant, so the T cells may come from the graft donor. Some clones in this sample may be carry-over from other donors' samples. The chain has TRBV9 and TRBJ1-2; D is unresolved. Sample: PBMCs, taken 180 days after allogeneic stem cell transplant. DNA for the CDR3: TGTGCCAGCAGACTAATAGGGATAGCTAACTATGGCTACACCTTC. Amino acid sequence: CASRLIGIANYGYTF.